The 30 T cell receptor beta chains below were found in one sample sequenced in a study of PD-L1 blockade in urothelial cancer. This table comes from immunoSEQ multiplex PCR, and its TCRdb copy is limited to in-frame clones, with some not included. The data contain around 50,000 clones, about 85% of them seen just once; the ten biggest clones take up 1.5% to 2%. Time point meaning: peripheral blood 6 weeks after treatment start. The input for sequencing was PBMCs, taken around atezolizumab (anti-PD-L1) treatment. Receptor source: a man aged 50-59 years with urothelial cancer.

The V call is TRBV11-1, the J call TRBJ2-7; 10 bases fit TRBD1. The CDR3 runs 14 residues. Trimming cost V 5 bases and J 1 base; bases outside gene matches: 2. The V gene's germline CDR1 is SGHAT and CDR2 FQDESV (reference sequence). CDR3 DNA: TGTGCCAGCAGCCGGACAGGGGGGTCCTACGAGCAGTACTTC. It yields the protein CASSRTGGSYEQYF.

Worth noting for this clone: This may be a read error: a much more frequent sequence differs by one nucleotide. The same CDR3 is also encoded by other DNA sequences in this sample. This rearrangement joins TRBV27 to TRBJ2-7; 7 nucleotides match TRBD1. There are 11 residues in the CDR3. V lost 8 bases to trimming and J lost 4 bases; unmatched junction nucleotides: 2. Germline lookup yields CDR1 MNHEY and CDR2 SMNVEV (reference sequence). The CDR3 DNA reads as TGTGCCAGCCGACAGGGTTACGAGCAGTACTTC. Its translation is CASRQGYEQYF.

This chain uses TRBV2 with TRBJ2-1; 7 bases fit TRBD1. V shed 4 bases, J shed 12 bases, and the junction held 6 bases outside the gene matches. The germline V gene has CDR1 SNHLY and CDR2 FYNNEI. This CDR3 comprises 12 residues. CDR3 amino acids: CASSGGDSRQFF. The CDR3 DNA sequence: TGTGCCAGCAGTGGAGGGGACAGTCGGCAGTTCTTC.

This chain links TRBV11-3 with TRBJ2-5; D remains ambiguous. The V end was cut by 3 bases, the J end by 5 bases, with 13 bases between. This CDR3 spans 14 amino acids. The V gene's germline CDR1 is SGHNT and CDR2 YENEEA. CDR3: CASSLHRGVETQYF. The CDR3 nucleotides read TGTGCCAGCAGCTTGCACCGAGGAGTGGAGACCCAGTACTTC.

The chain joins TRBV5-4 to TRBJ2-1; TRBD2 matches at 9 bases. Unmatched junction bases numbered 9, after V lost 4 bases and J lost 7 bases. Germline V gene sequence: CDR1 SGHNT, CDR2 YYREEE (reference sequence). The CDR3 is 15 amino acids. CDR3 nucleotides: TGTGCCAGCAGCATGCGGGGGGGCATCTTGAATGAGCAGTTCTTC. This sequence encodes CASSMRGGILNEQFF.

The CDR3 region is CASSFGGGGQPQHF. DNA of the CDR3: TGTGCCAGCAGTTTTGGAGGGGGCGGTCAGCCCCAGCATTTT. The genes are TRBV27 and TRBJ1-5; TRBD1 aligns across 7 bases. V shed 3 bases, J shed 6 bases, and the junction held 5 bases outside the gene matches. This CDR3 has 14 amino acids. Germline CDR1 and CDR2: MNHEY and SMNVEV (reference sequence).

This sequence joins TRBV6-1 and TRBJ1-2; possible D gene TRBD1, 5 bases. CDR3 length: 13 residues. Germline CDR1 and CDR2: MNHNS and SASEGT. V dropped 6 bases and J dropped 3 bases, with 11 bases sitting between them. The CDR3 loop reads CASSNGGYYGYTF. The CDR3 bases are TGTGCCAGCAGCAATGGGGGGTACTATGGCTACACCTTC.

This chain connects TRBV25-1 to TRBJ1-3; D gene ambiguous. The germline V and J ends were trimmed by 3 bases and 2 bases, with 8 bases remaining between them. Germline V gives CDR1 MGHDK, CDR2 SYGVNS. The CDR3 extends over 14 amino acids. The CDR3 DNA follows: TGTGCCAGCAGTGAGGAGCATACTGGAAACACCATATATTTT. Encoded protein: CASSEEHTGNTIYF. The complete variable domain, with remaining parts taken from reference TRBV25-1 and TRBJ1-3, reads EADIYQTPRYLVIGTGKKITLECSQTMGHDKMYWYQQDPGMELHLIHYSYGVNSTEKGDLSSESTVSRIRTEHFPLTLESARPSHTSQYLCASSEEHTGNTIYFGEGSWLTVV.

The genes are TRBV28 and TRBJ2-1, with TRBD1 matching 10 bases. The CDR3 is made up of 17 amino acids. V shed 1 base, J shed 5 bases, and the junction held 8 bases outside the gene matches. Germline V lookup: CDR1 MDHEN, CDR2 SYDVKM. The CDR3 loop is CASSLFSGTGAHNEQFF. CDR3 DNA sequence: TGTGCCAGCAGTTTATTCTCCGGGACAGGGGCCCACAATGAGCAGTTCTTC.

The V call is TRBV15, the J call TRBJ1-5; 9 bases match TRBD1. Germline CDR1 and CDR2: LNHNV and YYDKDF (reference sequence). This CDR3 has 15 amino acids. The V and J ends lost 8 bases and 6 bases, in that order; junction bases with no gene match: 11. The CDR3, as DNA: TGTGCCACCCGGTGGGGACAGGGATTGGGTCAGCCCCAGCATTTT. Residues: CATRWGQGLGQPQHF.

This clone was observed a single time. The chain joins TRBV21-1 to TRBJ2-7; TRBD2, the D gene given by the table, was not confirmed from the DNA. TRBV21-1 is shown as a pseudogene. The CDR3 length is 15 residues. DNA for the CDR3: TGTGCCAGCAGCCCGTCCGCGGGCGGGAGCTACGAGCAGTACTTC. It yields the protein CASSPSAGGSYEQYF.

Here the CDR3 DNA reads TGTGCCAGCAGTTCGGGTAGCGGGAGCCTCGGAGAGACCCAGTACTTC. Amino acids: CASSSGSGSLGETQYF. The V call is TRBV27, the J call TRBJ2-5; TRBD2 aligns across 9 bases. The V gene's germline CDR1 is MNHEY and CDR2 SMNVEV (reference sequence). This CDR3 contains 16 residues. Unmatched junction bases numbered 10, after V lost 4 bases and J lost 4 bases.

J is TRBJ1-1 and V is TRBV11-2, with 11 bases fitting TRBD1. This CDR3 has 15 amino acids. CDR1 is SGHAT, CDR2 FQNNGV, per germline. Unmatched junction bases numbered 4, after V lost 5 bases and J lost 2 bases. CDR3 sequence: CASSADRGRNTEAFF. The CDR3 region has the DNA TGTGCCAGCAGCGCGGACAGGGGGCGCAACACTGAAGCTTTCTTT.

In its sample, this clone was seen a few times. J is TRBJ1-6 and V is TRBV5-1; D uncertain. The germline V and J ends were trimmed by 2 bases and 6 bases, with 3 bases remaining between them. The germline gives CDR1 SGHRS, CDR2 YFSETQ. The CDR3 is made up of 12 amino acids. The CDR3 bases are TGCGCCAGCAGCTTACTTAATTCACCCCTCCACTTT. This sequence encodes CASSLLNSPLHF.

There are a few counts of this clone. The chain recombines TRBV25-1 with TRBJ1-2, with 7 nucleotides matching TRBD1. The CDR3 length is 14 residues. The V segment lost 2 bases and the J segment 4 bases; nucleotides outside the gene matches: 4. The V gene's germline CDR1 is MGHDK and CDR2 SYGVNS. In nucleotides, the CDR3 is TGTGCCAGCAGTGAAGGGCAGGGGGTCTATGGCTACACCTTC. The encoded protein is CASSEGQGVYGYTF.

The chain employs TRBV4-1 and TRBJ1-1; no clear D. CDR3 length: 18 residues. Deletions cut 2 bases from V and 1 base from J, with 20 bases between. Germline V gene data show CDR1 as MGHRA and CDR2 as YSYEKL. The CDR3 coding sequence is TGCGCCAGCAGCCAAACCCCTAGTGATGGCCCGAGGAACACTGAAGCTTTCTTT. It is translated as CASSQTPSDGPRNTEAFF.

The table lists this clone with a few counts. The rearrangement joins TRBV4-3 to TRBJ1-1, with 7 bases identical to TRBD1. The CDR3 sequence is 14 residues long. V lost 4 bases to trimming and J lost 5 bases; unmatched junction nucleotides: 7. Germline CDR1 is LGHNA and CDR2 is YSLEER. CDR3 sequence (DNA): TGCGCCAGCAGCCTTGAGAGGGGGCTTACTGAAGCTTTCTTT. It translates to CASSLERGLTEAFF.

This clone was observed a single time. One end of the junction is discordant with germline, which a read error may explain. The chain has TRBV7-9 and TRBJ2-7; D might be TRBD1 (5 bases). The CDR3 contains 13 residues. CDR1 is SEHNR and CDR2 is FQNEAQ in the germline V gene (reference sequence). The CDR3 region has the DNA TGTGCCAACAGCGACAGACAGTCCTACGAGCAGTACTTC. Translated, it gives CANSDRQSYEQYF.

The V and J genes are TRBV5-1 and TRBJ1-2, with D perhaps matching TRBD1 (5 bases). This CDR3 region has 13 residues. The germline V and J ends were trimmed by 3 bases and 4 bases, with 10 bases remaining between them. The germline V gene has CDR1 SGHRS and CDR2 YFSETQ. CDR3 amino acids: CASSSGQSYGYTF. In DNA form, the CDR3 reads TGCGCCAGCAGCTCCGGACAATCCTATGGCTACACCTTC.

This rearrangement joins TRBV7-9 to TRBJ2-1; D is undetermined. CDR3 length: 15 amino acids. With 1 base removed from V and 7 bases from J, the gap between germline ends came to 14 bases. CDR1 SEHNR and CDR2 FQNEAQ come from the germline V gene (reference sequence). The CDR3 DNA is TGTGCCAGCAGCTTAGGATTCACCCTAATTAATGAGCAGTTCTTC. This translates into CASSLGFTLINEQFF.

V is TRBV27 and J is TRBJ1-2; possible D gene TRBD1, 6 bases. The CDR3 loop spans 13 amino acids. V gave up 3 bases and J gave up 4 bases, with 9 bases separating them. Germline CDR1 reads MNHEY; CDR2 reads SMNVEV (reference sequence). CDR3 region: CASSLTGVYGYTF. The CDR3 DNA sequence: TGTGCCAGCAGTTTGACAGGAGTCTATGGCTACACCTTC.

The chain has TRBV15 and TRBJ1-2, with TRBD1 matching over 8 bases. V lost 0 bases to trimming and J lost 8 bases; unmatched junction nucleotides: 11. Germline assignment: CDR1 LNHNV and CDR2 YYDKDF (reference sequence). CDR3 size: 16 residues. The CDR3 loop is CATSRDTGRGQGGYTF. The DNA for the CDR3 is TGTGCCACCAGCAGAGATACAGGCAGGGGGCAAGGGGGCTACACCTTC.

The chain combines TRBV6-1 with TRBJ2-3; 7 bases line up with TRBD2. CDR1 is MNHNS, CDR2 SASEGT, per germline. The ends lost 11 bases at V and 6 bases at J; junction bases unmatched: 11. There are 13 residues in the CDR3. The CDR3 reads CACRRAGRDTQYF. The DNA for the CDR3 is TGTGCCTGCCGTAGGGCCGGGAGGGATACGCAGTATTTT.

The V gene is TRBV29-1, the J gene TRBJ2-7; 11 bases are a match to TRBD2. This CDR3 has 15 amino acids. The ends lost 6 bases at V and 4 bases at J; junction bases unmatched: 11. Germline values: CDR1 SQVTM, CDR2 ANQGSEA. CDR3 residues: CSVALLAGVGYEQYF. CDR3 bases: TGCAGCGTAGCACTACTAGCGGGAGTTGGTTACGAGCAGTACTTC.

This clone appeared once. The chain combines TRBV28 with TRBJ2-5, with 10 bases that match TRBD1. Trimming removed 5 bases from V and 5 bases from J; junction bases left unmatched: 11. The CDR3 covers 16 residues. The V gene's germline CDR1 is MDHEN and CDR2 SYDVKM. CDR3 residues: CASSHPRDRGRETQYF. Written as DNA, the CDR3 is TGTGCCAGCAGTCACCCCCGGGACAGGGGAAGGGAGACCCAGTACTTC.

The CDR3 loop is CASSLARGSYEQYF. CDR3 bases: TGCGCCAGCAGCTTGGCCCGGGGCTCCTACGAGCAGTACTTC. The rearrangement links TRBV5-1 to TRBJ2-7; maybe TRBD2 (5 bases). The CDR3 is 14 residues long. The germline V and J ends were trimmed by 0 bases and 0 bases, with 7 bases remaining between them. Germline loops: CDR1 SGHRS, CDR2 YFSETQ.

V usage is TRBV30 and J usage is TRBJ1-3; 8 nucleotides align to TRBD1. This CDR3 contains 16 residues. Germline trimming cut 1 base from V and 0 bases from J; bases unmatched to any gene: 5. The germline gives CDR1 GTSNPN, CDR2 SVGIG (reference sequence). The CDR3: CAWSERTGFSGNTIYF. The CDR3 region has the DNA TGTGCCTGGAGTGAAAGGACAGGGTTCTCTGGAAACACCATATATTTT.

The chain has TRBV2 and TRBJ2-5, with 8 nucleotides matching TRBD2. Germline V lookup: CDR1 SNHLY, CDR2 FYNNEI. V lost 1 base to trimming and J lost 1 base; unmatched junction nucleotides: 5. There are 16 residues in the CDR3. The CDR3 region is CASSEGGGLVQETQYF. The DNA for the CDR3 is TGTGCCAGCAGTGAAGGGGGGGGACTAGTCCAAGAGACCCAGTACTTC.

The CDR3 here is CAIPTGGGPHYGYTF. The DNA for the CDR3 is TGTGCCATCCCGACGGGGGGGGGACCGCACTATGGCTACACCTTC. The J gene is TRBJ1-2, the V gene TRBV6-1; D is perhaps TRBD1 (5 bases). The CDR3 has 15 residues. V lost 10 bases, J lost 3 bases, and 21 bases lay in between. The germline gives CDR1 MNHNS, CDR2 SASEGT.

This rearrangement joins TRBV16 to TRBJ2-7; TRBD2 matches at 7 bases. The CDR3 is made up of 14 amino acids. After removal of 3 bases from V and 1 base from J, the junction contained 3 bases not matched to a gene. Germline assignment: CDR1 KGHSY and CDR2 FQNENV. CDR3 region: CASSQGGMSYEQYF. CDR3 bases: TGTGCCAGCAGCCAGGGAGGGATGTCCTACGAGCAGTACTTC. Using reference TRBV16 and TRBJ2-7 for the parts outside the CDR3, the full variable domain is GEEVAQTPKHLVRGEGQKAKLYCAPIKGHSYVFWYQQVLKNEFKFLISFQNENVFDETGMPKERFSAKCLPNSPCSLEIQATKLEDSAVYFCASSQGGMSYEQYFGPGTRLTVT.